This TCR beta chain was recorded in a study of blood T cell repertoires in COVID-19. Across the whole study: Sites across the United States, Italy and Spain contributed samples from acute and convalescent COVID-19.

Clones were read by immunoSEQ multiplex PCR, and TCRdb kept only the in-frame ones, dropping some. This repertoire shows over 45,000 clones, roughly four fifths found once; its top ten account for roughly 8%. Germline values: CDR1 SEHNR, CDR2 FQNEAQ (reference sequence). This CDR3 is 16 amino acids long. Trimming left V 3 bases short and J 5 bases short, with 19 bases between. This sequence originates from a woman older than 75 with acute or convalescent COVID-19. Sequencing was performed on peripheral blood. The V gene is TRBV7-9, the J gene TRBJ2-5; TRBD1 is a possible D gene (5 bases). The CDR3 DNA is TGTGCCAGCAGCTTTTGGCGGACAAAAGAAGGGGAGACCCAGTACTTC. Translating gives CASSFWRTKEGETQYF.